This T cell receptor beta chain is from a study of beta chain features in type 1 diabetes. General study findings and limits: In all four CD4+ subsets, TCRB CDR3 length was significantly, moderately reduced in type 1 diabetes. Among type 1 diabetes patients, VDJ junctions had fewer insertions and more deletions.

V shed 2 bases and J shed 0 bases, with 2 bases lying between them. The CDR3 consists of 12 residues. Germline V lookup: CDR1 SGHTA, CDR2 FQGTGA. This clone was seen more than once but under ten times. Its antigen is not identified. Isolated RNA was reverse transcribed in full, so expressed TCRB transcripts were sequenced. It was found that naive, central memory and regulatory T cell samples averaged around 3.7 million reads. Produced via immunoSEQ multiplex PCR; TCRdb's table is partial and in-frame only. The profile shows around 600,000 clones, around 11% of them singletons. The chain recombines TRBV7-3 with TRBJ2-7; D is undetermined. The sequenced sample was naive CD4+ T cells from blood. This receptor was taken from a young man with type 1 diabetes. This CDR3 is CASSLPSYEQYF. The CDR3 coding sequence is TGTGCCAGCAGCTTACCCTCCTACGAGCAGTACTTC.